Only a few counts were recorded for the clone carrying this TCR beta chain. The target antigen is unknown. Germline CDR1 MNHNY, CDR2 SVGAGI (reference sequence). V lost 6 bases and J lost 2, with 8 bases in between. This CDR3 comprises 12 residues. These data are taken from a study of cytomegalovirus exposure and HLA in healthy donors. Study observations and caveats: In a later analysis, fewer than 20,000 TCR beta sequences were associated with HLA alleles at 0.05 false discovery rate.

The PCR employed 60 Vbeta primers together with 13 Jbeta primers. Authors' data handling: A later analysis counted 80 million or so unique TCR beta chains, around 10 million shared. Clones were read by immunoSEQ multiplex PCR, and TCRdb kept only the in-frame ones, dropping some. The D gene and trimming were derived from the DNA, and the V and J assignments and clone size from that table. Here the sample spans approximately 130,000 clones, under 85% being singletons. The receptor was derived from a young man in good health and CMV-seronegative. The chain is built from TRBV6-6 and TRBJ2-7; D might be TRBD2 (6 bases). Material: PBMCs. The CDR3 nucleotides are TGTGCCAGCAGCGGGGGTACCTACGAGCAGTACTTC. As protein: CASSGGTYEQYF.